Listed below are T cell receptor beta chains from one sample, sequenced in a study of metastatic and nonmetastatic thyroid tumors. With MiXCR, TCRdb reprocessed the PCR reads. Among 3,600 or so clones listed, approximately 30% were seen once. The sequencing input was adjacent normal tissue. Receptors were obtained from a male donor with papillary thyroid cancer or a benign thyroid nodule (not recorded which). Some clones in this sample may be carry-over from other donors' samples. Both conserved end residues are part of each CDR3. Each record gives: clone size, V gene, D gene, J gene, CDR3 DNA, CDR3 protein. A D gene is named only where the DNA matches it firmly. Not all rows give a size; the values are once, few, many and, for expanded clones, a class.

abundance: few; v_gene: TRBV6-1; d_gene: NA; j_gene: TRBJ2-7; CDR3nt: TGTGCCAGCAGTGAATGGGGGGCGCGTCTCGAGCAGTACTTC; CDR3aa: CASSEWGARLEQYF
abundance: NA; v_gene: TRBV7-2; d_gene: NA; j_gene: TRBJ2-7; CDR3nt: TGTGCCGGCAGCGAGGGTTTAGGGAGCTCCTATGAGCAGTACTTC; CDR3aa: CAGSEGLGSSYEQYF
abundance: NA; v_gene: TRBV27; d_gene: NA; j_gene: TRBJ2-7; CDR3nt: TGTGCCGGTACCAAAGGAGTTCGGGTGGAAGGCGGCTCCTACGAGCAGTACTTC; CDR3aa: CAGTKGVRVEGGSYEQYF
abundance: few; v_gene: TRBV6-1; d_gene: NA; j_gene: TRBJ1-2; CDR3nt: TGTGCCAGCCCCTCTGGGTTAAACTATGGCTACACCTTC; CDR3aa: CASPSGLNYGYTF
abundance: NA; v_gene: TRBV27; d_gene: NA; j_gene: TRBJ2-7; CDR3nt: TGTGCCAGCAGACGCAGGGGTTACGAGCAGTACTTC; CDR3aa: CASRRRGYEQYF
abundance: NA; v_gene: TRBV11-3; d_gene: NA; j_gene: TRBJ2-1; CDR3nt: TGTGCCAGCAGCCTCGAAGTTAGTGATGAGCAGTTCTTC; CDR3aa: CASSLEVSDEQFF
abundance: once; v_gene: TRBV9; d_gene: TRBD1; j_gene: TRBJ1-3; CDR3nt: TGTGCCAGCAGCACACAGGGGGGAAACACCATATATTTT; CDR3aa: CASSTQGGNTIYF
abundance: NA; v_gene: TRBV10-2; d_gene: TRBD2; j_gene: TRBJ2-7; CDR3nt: TGCGCCAGCAGTGAGCCCAAACCAGCGGGAGTCTCCTACGAGCAGTACTTC; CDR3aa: CASSEPKPAGVSYEQYF
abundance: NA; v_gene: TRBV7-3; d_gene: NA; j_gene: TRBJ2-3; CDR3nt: TGTGCCAGCAGCTTAACTAGGGGGGATACGCAGTATTTT; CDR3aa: CASSLTRGDTQYF
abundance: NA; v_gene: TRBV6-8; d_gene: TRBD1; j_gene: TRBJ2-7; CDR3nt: TGTGCCAGCGGCTCCCCACAGGGGATCTACGAGCAGTACTTC; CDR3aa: CASGSPQGIYEQYF
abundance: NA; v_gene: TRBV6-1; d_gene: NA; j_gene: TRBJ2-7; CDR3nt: TGTGCCAGCAGTGAAATCCGGGACGGAAACTGGGACGAGCAGTACTTC; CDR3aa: CASSEIRDGNWDEQYF
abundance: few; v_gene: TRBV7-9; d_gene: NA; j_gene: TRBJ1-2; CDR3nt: TGTGCCAGCAGCTCAAGCGGGGCTAACTATGGCTACACCTTC; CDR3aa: CASSSSGANYGYTF
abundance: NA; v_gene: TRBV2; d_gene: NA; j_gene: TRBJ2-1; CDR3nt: TGTGCCAGCAGTTCGCGCAGGGACGATGAGCAGTTCTTC; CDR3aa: CASSSRRDDEQFF
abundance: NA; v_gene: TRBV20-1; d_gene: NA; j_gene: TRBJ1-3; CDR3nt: TGCAGTGCCAGTTCGGGGATCCTGGGGGGACCTGGAAACACCATATATTTT; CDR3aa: CSASSGILGGPGNTIYF
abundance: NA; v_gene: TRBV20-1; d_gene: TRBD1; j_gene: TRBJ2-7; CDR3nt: TGCAGTGCTAGGGACAGGGGGCGAAACGAGCAGTACTTC; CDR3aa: CSARDRGRNEQYF
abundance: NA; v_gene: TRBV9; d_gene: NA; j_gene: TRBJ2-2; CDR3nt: TGTGCCAGCAGCTCCCCGGTGCTCAGTCCCGGGGAGCTGTTTTTT; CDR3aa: CASSSPVLSPGELFF
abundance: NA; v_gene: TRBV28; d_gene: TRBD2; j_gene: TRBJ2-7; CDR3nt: TGTGCCAGCAGTTTAGGGACTACCTACGAGCAGTACTTC; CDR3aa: CASSLGTTYEQYF
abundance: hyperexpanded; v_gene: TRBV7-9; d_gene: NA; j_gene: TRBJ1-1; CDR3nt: TGTGCCAGCAGCTTCAGGGAAGCGGAAGCTTTCTTT; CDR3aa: CASSFREAEAFF
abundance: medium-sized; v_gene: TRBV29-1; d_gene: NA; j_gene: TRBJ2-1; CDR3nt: TGCAGCGTTGAACACACGGCGGGGAATGAGCAGTTCTTC; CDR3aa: CSVEHTAGNEQFF
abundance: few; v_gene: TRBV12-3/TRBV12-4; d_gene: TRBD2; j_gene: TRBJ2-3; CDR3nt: TGTGCCAGCAGGCCACCGGGACTAGACACAGATACGCAGTATTTT; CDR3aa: CASRPPGLDTDTQYF
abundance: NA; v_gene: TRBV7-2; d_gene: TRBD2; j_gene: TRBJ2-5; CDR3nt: TGTGCCAGCAGCTCCGGACTAGCGGGGGAGACCCAGTACTTC; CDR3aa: CASSSGLAGETQYF
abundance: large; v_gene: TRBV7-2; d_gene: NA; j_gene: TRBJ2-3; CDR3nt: TGTGCCAGCAGTTCCGGGGGGCGGGGACTGTGGACGCAGTATTTT; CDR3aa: CASSSGGRGLWTQYF
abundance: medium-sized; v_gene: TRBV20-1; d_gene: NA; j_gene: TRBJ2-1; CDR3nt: TGCAGTGCTAGGCTTGGAGCAGGGTCAACCTACAATGAGCAGTTCTTC; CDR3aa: CSARLGAGSTYNEQFF
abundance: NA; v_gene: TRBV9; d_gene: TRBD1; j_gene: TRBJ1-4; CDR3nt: TGTGCCAGCAGCGGGACAGGTTACAATGAAAAACTGTTTTTT; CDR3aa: CASSGTGYNEKLFF
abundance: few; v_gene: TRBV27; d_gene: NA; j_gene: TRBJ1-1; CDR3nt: TGTGCCAGCAGTTTACCGGGGAACACTGAAGCTTTCTTT; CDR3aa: CASSLPGNTEAFF
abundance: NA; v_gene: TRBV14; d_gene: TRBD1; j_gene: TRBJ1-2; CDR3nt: TGTGCCAGCAGCCAAGAGGGACAGACCTATGGCTACACCTTC; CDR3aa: CASSQEGQTYGYTF
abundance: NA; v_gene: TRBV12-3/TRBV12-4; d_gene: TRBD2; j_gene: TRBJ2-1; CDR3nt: TGTGCCAGCAGTATTAGCGGGAGGGCCCGTAATGAGCAGTTCTTC; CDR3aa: CASSISGRARNEQFF
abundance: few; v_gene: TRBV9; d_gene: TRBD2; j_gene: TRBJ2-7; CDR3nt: TGTGCCAGCAGCGTAACTAGCGGAACCTACGAGCAGTACTTC; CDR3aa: CASSVTSGTYEQYF
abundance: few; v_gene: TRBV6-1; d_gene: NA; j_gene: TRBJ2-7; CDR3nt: TGTGCCAGCAGTGAAAGGAGGTGTGAGCAGTACTTC; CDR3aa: CASSERRCEQYF
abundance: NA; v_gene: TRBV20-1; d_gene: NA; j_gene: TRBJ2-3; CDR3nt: TGCAGTGCTAGGACAGCGGCAGATACGCAGTATTTT; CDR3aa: CSARTAADTQYF
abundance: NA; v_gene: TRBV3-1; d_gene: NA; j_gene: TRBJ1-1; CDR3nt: TGTGCCAGCAGCCAAGGCGCGACAAACTGGGTAGCTTTCTTT; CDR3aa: CASSQGATNWVAFF
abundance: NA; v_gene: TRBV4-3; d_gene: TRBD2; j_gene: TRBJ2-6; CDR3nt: TGCGCCAGCAGCGTGAGCGAAATAGCGGGAGTTGGGGCCAACGTCCTGACTTTC; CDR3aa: CASSVSEIAGVGANVLTF
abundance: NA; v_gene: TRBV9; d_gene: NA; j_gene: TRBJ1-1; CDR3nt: TGTGCCAGCAGCTCCTCAGGGTTTTCCAACACTGAAGCTTTCTTT; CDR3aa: CASSSSGFSNTEAFF
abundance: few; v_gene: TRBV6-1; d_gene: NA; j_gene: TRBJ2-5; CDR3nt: TGTGCCAGCAGTGAAGTAACAGGGGGGGTTAAAGAGACCCAGTACTTC; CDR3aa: CASSEVTGGVKETQYF
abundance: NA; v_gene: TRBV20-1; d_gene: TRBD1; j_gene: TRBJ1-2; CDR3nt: TGCAGTGCTAGCGGGACAGCCCGACTAGGCTATGGCTACACCTTC; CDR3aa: CSASGTARLGYGYTF
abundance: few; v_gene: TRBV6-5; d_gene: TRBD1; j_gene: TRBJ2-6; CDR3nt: TGTGCCAGCAGTGTACCCGACAGGGCTGGGGCCAACGTCCTGACTTTC; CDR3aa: CASSVPDRAGANVLTF
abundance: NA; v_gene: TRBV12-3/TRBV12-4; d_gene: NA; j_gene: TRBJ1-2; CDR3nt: TGTGCCAGCAGTTTAGGGCAGGGAGGGTATCGCTATGGCTACACCTTC; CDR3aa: CASSLGQGGYRYGYTF
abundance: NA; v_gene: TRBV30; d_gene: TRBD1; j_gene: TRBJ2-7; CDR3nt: TGTGCCTGGAGCCGAGAGGGGGCTATGAACTTC; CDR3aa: CAWSREGAMNF
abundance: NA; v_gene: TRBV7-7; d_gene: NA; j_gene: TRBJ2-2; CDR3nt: TGTGCTAGCAGCTTACAGCTAAACACCGGCGAGCTGTCTTTT; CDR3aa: CASSLQLNTGELSF
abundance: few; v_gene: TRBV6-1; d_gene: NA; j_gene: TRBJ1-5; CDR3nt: TGTGCCAGCAGTGAACTTTCCTGGCAGCCCCAGCATTTT; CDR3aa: CASSELSWQPQHF
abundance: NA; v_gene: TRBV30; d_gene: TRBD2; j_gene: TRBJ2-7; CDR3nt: TGTGCCTGGAGTGTACTAGCGGGAGACGAGCGGTACTTC; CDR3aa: CAWSVLAGDERYF
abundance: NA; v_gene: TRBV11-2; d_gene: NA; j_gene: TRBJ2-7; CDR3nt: TGTGCCAGAAGCTTAGCCAGTGGGCCCTACGAGCAGTACTTC; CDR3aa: CARSLASGPYEQYF
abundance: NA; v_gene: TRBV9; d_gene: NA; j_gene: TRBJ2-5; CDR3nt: TGTGCCAGCAGCCCCGTGGGGGAGACCCAGTACTTC; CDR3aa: CASSPVGETQYF
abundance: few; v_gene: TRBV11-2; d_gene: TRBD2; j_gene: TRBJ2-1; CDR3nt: TGTGCCAGCAGCATCGGACTAGCGGGGGAGCAGTTCTTC; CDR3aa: CASSIGLAGEQFF
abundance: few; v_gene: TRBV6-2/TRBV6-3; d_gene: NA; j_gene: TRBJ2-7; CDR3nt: TGTGCCAGCAGTGAAGTATGGGGCTACGAGCAGTACTTC; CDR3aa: CASSEVWGYEQYF